The rows below give T cell receptor beta chains drawn from one sample of a study of post-analysis software for immune sequencing data. One entry per CDR3 protein, called by TCRdb with MiXCR from the PCR reads. The table has under 200,000 distinct CDR3 sequences, 30% to 45% seen once; the top ten hold roughly 28%. The material sequenced was blood, taken after autologous hematopoietic stem cell transplantation. The origin of the receptors is a girl under 18 with multiple sclerosis. Both conserved end residues are part of each CDR3. D genes are given only for firm matches. The listing skips clone size in some rows; elsewhere it reads once, few, many or a size class.

cdr3_aa	cdr3_nt	cdr3_length	clone_size	j_call	v_call	d_call
CASSLGYQETQYF	TGTGCCAGCAGTTTGGGTTATCAAGAGACCCAGTACTTC	13	few	TRBJ2-5	TRBV12-3/TRBV12-4	-
CASSLVGGQEQYF	TGTGCCAGCAGCCTTGTAGGCGGCCAGGAGCAGTACTTC	13	-	TRBJ2-5	TRBV7-2	-
CASSRGTRPGTSGSKWAVEQFF	TGTGCCAGCAGCCGAGGGACACGACCCGGGACTAGCGGGAGTAAATGGGCGGTTGAGCAGTTCTTC	22	-	TRBJ2-1	TRBV3-1	TRBD2
CASSPEARGGYGYTF	TGTGCCAGCTCACCAGAGGCCAGGGGGGGATATGGCTACACCTTC	15	medium-sized	TRBJ1-2	TRBV18	TRBD1
CAISESHDRGANQPQHF	TGTGCCATCAGTGAGTCCCACGACAGGGGGGCCAATCAGCCCCAGCATTTT	17	-	TRBJ1-5	TRBV10-3	TRBD1
CASSVGTGIGQYF	TGTGCCAGCAGTGTGGGGACAGGGATAGGGCAGTACTTC	13	-	TRBJ2-5	TRBV28	TRBD1
CSASLLLRGTDTQYF	TGCAGTGCTAGTCTCCTCCTTAGGGGGACAGATACGCAGTATTTT	15	few	TRBJ2-3	TRBV20-1	-
CASRIAGMNTGELFF	TGTGCCAGCAGGATAGCGGGGATGAACACCGGGGAGCTGTTTTTT	15	-	TRBJ2-2	TRBV6-6	TRBD2
CASTPDGPYEQYF	TGTGCCAGCACACCTGACGGCCCCTACGAGCAGTACTTC	13	-	TRBJ2-7	TRBV28	-
CASSPLVGQGLVSYEQYF	TGTGCCAGCAGTCCCCTAGTGGGACAGGGTTTGGTGTCCTACGAGCAGTACTTC	18	-	TRBJ2-7	TRBV27	TRBD1
CASSLDRGKNIQYF	TGTGCCAGCAGCTTAGACAGGGGCAAAAACATTCAGTACTTC	14	-	TRBJ2-4	TRBV7-8	TRBD1
CASRGSYTGGTGKQYF	TGTGCCAGCAGGGGGAGCTACACAGGGGGCACGGGGAAACAGTACTTC	16	few	TRBJ2-7	TRBV28	TRBD1
CASSLQATMFSYNEQFF	TGTGCCAGCAGCTTACAAGCGACTATGTTCTCCTACAATGAGCAGTTCTTC	17	-	TRBJ2-1	TRBV7-9	-
CATSDPSGTSSYNEQFF	TGTGCCACCAGTGATCCCTCCGGGACTAGCTCCTACAATGAGCAGTTCTTC	17	-	TRBJ2-1	TRBV24-1	TRBD2
CAWSGDAKNIQYF	TGTGCCTGGAGTGGGGACGCCAAAAACATTCAGTACTTC	13	-	TRBJ2-4	TRBV30	-
CASSAVNEQFF	TGTGCCAGCAGTGCCGTCAATGAGCAGTTCTTC	11	once	TRBJ2-1	TRBV2	-
CSALYGGLSYNEQFF	TGCAGTGCTTTGTACGGGGGACTCTCCTACAATGAGCAGTTCTTC	15	-	TRBJ2-1	TRBV20-1	-
CASSIRASGYNEQFF	TGTGCCAGTAGTATAAGGGCTAGCGGCTACAATGAGCAGTTCTTC	15	once	TRBJ2-1	TRBV19	TRBD2
CSATFRDGSYEQYF	TGCAGTGCTACATTCCGGGACGGTTCCTACGAGCAGTACTTC	14	-	TRBJ2-7	TRBV20-1	-
CASSGLGDQETQYF	TGTGCCAGCAGCGGTCTAGGAGACCAAGAGACCCAGTACTTC	14	-	TRBJ2-5	TRBV5-4	-
CASSPGLRNTEAFF	TGTGCCAGCAGCCCCGGACTGAGGAACACTGAAGCTTTCTTT	14	-	TRBJ1-1	TRBV7-2	-
CASSYPFETYEQYF	TGTGCCAGCAGTTACCCTTTTGAGACATACGAGCAGTACTTC	14	-	TRBJ2-7	TRBV6-2/TRBV6-3	-